This T cell receptor (beta chain) stems from a study of cytotoxic CD8 clonotypes in ibrutinib-treated CLL. The overall study: Responses: approximately 25 partial, 2 complete; after median roughly 63 months, approximately 14 stayed remitted, around 12 progressed. Overall study findings and caveats: Progressing patients had sampling times that differed from those of sustained-remission patients. Baseline values of clonality outstripped age-matched healthy donors and followed circulating CD8+ T-cell counts. Public clonotypes proved infrequent, and on treatment they shrank or remained steady.

Comment on this clone: Its antigen is currently unknown.

Clones were sequenced by immunoSEQ multiplex PCR, and TCRdb holds only the in-frame ones, with some missing. This sample has some 63,000 clones; roughly nine tenths occur once, and the top ten carry just over 3%. The receptor comes from a human donor with chronic lymphocytic leukemia. The sample consisted of PBMCs, taken after 12 months of ibrutinib treatment.

CDR3 region: CASSYGTSGYEQYF. The DNA of the CDR3 is TGTGCCAGCAGTTACGGGACTAGCGGTTACGAGCAGTACTTC. The rearrangement links TRBV6-5 to TRBJ2-7; 11 bases line up with TRBD2. Looked up from germline, CDR1 is MNHEY and CDR2 is SVGAGI. CDR3 length equals 14 residues. V was clipped by 2 bases and J by 4 bases; unmatched bases: 1.